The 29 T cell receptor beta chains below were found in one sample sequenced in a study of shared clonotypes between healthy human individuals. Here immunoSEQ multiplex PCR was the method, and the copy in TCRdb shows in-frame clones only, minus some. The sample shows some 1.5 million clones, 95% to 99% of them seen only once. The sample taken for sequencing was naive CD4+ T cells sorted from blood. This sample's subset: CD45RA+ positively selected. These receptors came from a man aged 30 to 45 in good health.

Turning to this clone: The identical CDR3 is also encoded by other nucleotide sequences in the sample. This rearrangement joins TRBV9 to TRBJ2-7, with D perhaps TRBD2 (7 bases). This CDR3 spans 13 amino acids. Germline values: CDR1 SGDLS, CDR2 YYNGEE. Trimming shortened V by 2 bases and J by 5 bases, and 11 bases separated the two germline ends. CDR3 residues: CASSVRGRDEQYF. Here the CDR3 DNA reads TGTGCCAGCAGCGTGCGGGGGCGAGACGAGCAGTACTTC.

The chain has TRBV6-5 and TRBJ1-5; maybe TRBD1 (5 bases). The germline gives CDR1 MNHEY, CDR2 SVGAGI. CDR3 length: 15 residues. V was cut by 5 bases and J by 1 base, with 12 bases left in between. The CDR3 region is CASSPTRVSNQPQHF. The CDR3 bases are TGTGCCAGCAGTCCCACCAGGGTGAGCAATCAGCCCCAGCATTTT.

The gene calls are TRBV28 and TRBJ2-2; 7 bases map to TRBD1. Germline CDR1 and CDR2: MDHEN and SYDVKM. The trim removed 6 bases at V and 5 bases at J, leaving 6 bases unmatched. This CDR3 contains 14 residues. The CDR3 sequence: CASSPGTVTGELFF. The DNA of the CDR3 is TGTGCCAGCAGCCCCGGGACAGTGACCGGGGAGCTGTTTTTT.

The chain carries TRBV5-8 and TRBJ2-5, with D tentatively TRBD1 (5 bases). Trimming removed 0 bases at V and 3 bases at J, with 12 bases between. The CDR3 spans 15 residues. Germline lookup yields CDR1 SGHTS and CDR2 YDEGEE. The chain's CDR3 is CASSLGSRQKETQYF. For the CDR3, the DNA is TGTGCCAGCAGCTTGGGGTCCAGACAGAAAGAGACCCAGTACTTC.

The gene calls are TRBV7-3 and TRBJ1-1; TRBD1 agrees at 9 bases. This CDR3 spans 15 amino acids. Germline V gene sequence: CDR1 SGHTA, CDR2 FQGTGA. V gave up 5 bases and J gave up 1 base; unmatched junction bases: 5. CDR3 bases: TGTGCCAGCAGCCCTACAGGGGGCGAGAACACTGAAGCTTTCTTT. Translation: CASSPTGGENTEAFF.

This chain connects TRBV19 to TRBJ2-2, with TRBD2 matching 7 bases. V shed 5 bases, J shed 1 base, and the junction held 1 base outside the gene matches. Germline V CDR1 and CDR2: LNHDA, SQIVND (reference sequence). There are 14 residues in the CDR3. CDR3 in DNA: TGTGCCAGTAGTTTAGCGGGGAACACCGGGGAGCTGTTTTTT. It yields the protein CASSLAGNTGELFF.

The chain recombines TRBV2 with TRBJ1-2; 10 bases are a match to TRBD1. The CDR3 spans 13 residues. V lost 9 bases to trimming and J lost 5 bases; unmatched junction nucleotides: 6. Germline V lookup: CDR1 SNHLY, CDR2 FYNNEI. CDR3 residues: CARRTGGQYGYTF. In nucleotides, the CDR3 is TGTGCCAGAAGGACAGGGGGTCAATATGGCTACACCTTC. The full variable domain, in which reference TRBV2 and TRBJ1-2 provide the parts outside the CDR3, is EPEVTQTPSHQVTQMGQEVILRCVPISNHLYFYWYRQILGQKVEFLVSFYNNEISEKSEIFDDQFSVERPDGSNFTLKIRSTKLEDSAMYFCARRTGGQYGYTFGSGTRLTVV.

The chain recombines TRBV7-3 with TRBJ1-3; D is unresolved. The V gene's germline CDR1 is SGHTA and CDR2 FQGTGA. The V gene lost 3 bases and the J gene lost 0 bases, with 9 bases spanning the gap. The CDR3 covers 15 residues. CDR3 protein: CASSLGSVSGNTIYF. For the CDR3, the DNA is TGTGCCAGCAGCTTGGGCAGCGTCTCTGGAAACACCATATATTTT.

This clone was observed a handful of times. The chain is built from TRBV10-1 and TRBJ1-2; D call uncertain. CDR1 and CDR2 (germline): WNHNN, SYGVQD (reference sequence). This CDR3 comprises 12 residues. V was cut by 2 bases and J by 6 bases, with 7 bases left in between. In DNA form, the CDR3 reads TGCGCCAGCAGTGAGGTGGTTCATGGCTACACCTTC. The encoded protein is CASSEVVHGYTF.

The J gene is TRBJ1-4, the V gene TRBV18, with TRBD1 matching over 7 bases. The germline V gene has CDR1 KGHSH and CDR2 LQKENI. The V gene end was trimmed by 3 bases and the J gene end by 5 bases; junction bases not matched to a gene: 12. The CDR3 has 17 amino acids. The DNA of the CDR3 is TGTGCCAGCTCACCCGGCTCGACAGGGTTGGGAAATGAAAAACTGTTTTTT. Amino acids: CASSPGSTGLGNEKLFF.

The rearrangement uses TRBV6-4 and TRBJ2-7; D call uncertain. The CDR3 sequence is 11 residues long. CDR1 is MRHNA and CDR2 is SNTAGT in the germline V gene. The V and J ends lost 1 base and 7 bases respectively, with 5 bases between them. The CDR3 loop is CASSDCREQYF. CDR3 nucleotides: TGTGCCAGCAGTGACTGTAGGGAGCAGTACTTC.

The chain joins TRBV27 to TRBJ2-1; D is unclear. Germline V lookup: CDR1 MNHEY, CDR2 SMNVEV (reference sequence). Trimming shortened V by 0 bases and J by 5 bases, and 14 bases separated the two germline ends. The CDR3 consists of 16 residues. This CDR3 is CASSLSPRVINNEQFF. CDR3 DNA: TGTGCCAGCAGTTTATCGCCGCGCGTTATAAACAATGAGCAGTTCTTC.

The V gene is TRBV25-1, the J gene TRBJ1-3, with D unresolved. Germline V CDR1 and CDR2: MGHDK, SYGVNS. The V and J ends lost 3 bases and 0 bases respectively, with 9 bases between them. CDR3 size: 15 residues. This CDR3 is CASSDRLFSGNTIYF. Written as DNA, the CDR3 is TGTGCCAGCAGTGACAGGTTATTCTCTGGAAACACCATATATTTT.

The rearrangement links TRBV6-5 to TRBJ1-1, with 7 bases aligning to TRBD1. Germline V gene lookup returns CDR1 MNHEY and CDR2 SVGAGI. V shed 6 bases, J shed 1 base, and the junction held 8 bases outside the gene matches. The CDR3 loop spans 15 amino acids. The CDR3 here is CASSKSGTANTEAFF. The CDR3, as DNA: TGTGCCAGCAGCAAATCCGGGACAGCGAACACTGAAGCTTTCTTT.

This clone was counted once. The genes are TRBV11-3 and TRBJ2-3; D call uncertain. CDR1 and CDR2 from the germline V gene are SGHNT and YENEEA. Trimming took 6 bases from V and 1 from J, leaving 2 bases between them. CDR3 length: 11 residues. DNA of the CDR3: TGTGCCAGCAGGGGCACAGATACGCAGTATTTT. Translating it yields CASRGTDTQYF.

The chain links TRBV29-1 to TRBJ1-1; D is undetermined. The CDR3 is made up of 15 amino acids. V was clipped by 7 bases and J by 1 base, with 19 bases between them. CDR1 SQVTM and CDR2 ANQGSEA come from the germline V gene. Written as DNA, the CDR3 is TGCAGCGCAGCAACATTGAGGAGTCGGAACACTGAAGCTTTCTTT. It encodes CSAATLRSRNTEAFF. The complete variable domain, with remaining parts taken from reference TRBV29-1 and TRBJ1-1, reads SAVISQKPSRDICQRGTSLTIQCQVDSQVTMMFWYRQQPGQSLTLIATANQGSEATYESGFVIDKFPISRPNLTFSTLTVSNMSPEDSSIYLCSAATLRSRNTEAFFGQGTRLTVV.

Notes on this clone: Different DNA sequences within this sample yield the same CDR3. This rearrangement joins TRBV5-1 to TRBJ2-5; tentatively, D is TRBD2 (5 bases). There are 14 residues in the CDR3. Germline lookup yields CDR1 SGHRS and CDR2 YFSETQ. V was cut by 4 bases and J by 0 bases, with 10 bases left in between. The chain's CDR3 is CASSGWGDQETQYF. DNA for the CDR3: TGCGCCAGCAGCGGTTGGGGAGACCAAGAGACCCAGTACTTC.

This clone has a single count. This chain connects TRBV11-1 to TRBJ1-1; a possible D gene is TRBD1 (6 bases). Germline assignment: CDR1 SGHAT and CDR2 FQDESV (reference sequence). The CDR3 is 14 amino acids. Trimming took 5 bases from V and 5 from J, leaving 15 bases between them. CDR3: CASSMGGAWTEAFF. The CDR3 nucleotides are TGTGCCAGCAGCATGGGGGGGGCTTGGACTGAAGCTTTCTTT. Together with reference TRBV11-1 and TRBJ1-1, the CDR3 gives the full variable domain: EAEVAQSPRYKITEKSQAVAFWCDPISGHATLYWYRQILGQGPELLVQFQDESVVDDSQLPKDRFSAERLKGVDSTLKIQPAELGDSAMYLCASSMGGAWTEAFFGQGTRLTVV.

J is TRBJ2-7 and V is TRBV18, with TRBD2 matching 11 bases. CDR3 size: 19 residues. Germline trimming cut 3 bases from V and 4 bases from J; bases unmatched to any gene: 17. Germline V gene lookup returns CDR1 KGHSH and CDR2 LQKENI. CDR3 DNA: TGTGCCAGCTCACCCAAGCAGTATGCGGGACTAGCGGAGGGGTACGAGCAGTACTTC. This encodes CASSPKQYAGLAEGYEQYF.

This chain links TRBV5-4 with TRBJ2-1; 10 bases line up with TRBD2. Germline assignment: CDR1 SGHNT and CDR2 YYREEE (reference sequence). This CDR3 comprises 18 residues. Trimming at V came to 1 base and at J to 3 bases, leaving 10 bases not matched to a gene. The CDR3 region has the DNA TGTGCCAGCAGCTTGCGGCTGCTAGCGGGAGAAGGCTACAATGAGCAGTTCTTC. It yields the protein CASSLRLLAGEGYNEQFF.

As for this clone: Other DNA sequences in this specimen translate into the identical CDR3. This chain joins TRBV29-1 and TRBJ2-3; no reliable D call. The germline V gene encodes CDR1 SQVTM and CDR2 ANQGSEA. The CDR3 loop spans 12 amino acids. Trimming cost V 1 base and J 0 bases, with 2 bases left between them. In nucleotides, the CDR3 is TGCAGCGTTGAAGGCAGCACAGATACGCAGTATTTT. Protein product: CSVEGSTDTQYF.

CDR3 protein: CASSLVAGTGSTGELFF. DNA of the CDR3: TGTGCCAGCAGCTTGGTAGCCGGGACAGGGAGCACCGGGGAGCTGTTTTTT. The chain recombines TRBV5-4 with TRBJ2-2; TRBD1 matches 9 bases. The germline V gene has CDR1 SGHNT and CDR2 YYREEE (reference sequence). V was pared by 0 bases and J by 4 bases, with 7 bases of the junction left unmatched. CDR3 length: 17 residues.

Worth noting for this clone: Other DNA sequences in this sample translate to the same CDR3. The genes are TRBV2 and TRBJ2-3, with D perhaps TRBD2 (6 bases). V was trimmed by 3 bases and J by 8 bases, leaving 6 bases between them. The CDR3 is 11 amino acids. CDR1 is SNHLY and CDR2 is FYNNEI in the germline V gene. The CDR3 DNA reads TGTGCCAGCAGTGAGGGGGGTACGCAGTATTTT. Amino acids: CASSEGGTQYF.

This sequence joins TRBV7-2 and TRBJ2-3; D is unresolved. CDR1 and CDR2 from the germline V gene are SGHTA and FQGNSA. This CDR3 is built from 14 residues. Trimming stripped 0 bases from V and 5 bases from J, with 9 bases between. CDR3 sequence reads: CASSLAARVDTQYF. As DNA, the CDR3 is TGTGCCAGCAGCTTAGCTGCAAGGGTAGATACGCAGTATTTT.

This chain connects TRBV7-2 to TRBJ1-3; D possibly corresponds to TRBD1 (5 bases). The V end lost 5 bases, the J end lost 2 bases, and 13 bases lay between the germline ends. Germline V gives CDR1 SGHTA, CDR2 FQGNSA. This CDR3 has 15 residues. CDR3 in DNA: TGTGCCAGCAGCCCTTTTGACAGTCCTGGAAACACCATATATTTT. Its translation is CASSPFDSPGNTIYF.

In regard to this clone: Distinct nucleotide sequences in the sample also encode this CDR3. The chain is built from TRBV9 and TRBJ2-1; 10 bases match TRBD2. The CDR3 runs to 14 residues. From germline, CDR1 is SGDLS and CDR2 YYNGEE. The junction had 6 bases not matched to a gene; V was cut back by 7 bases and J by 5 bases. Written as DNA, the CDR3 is TGTGCCAGCGGTAGGCTAGCGGGGGACAATGAGCAGTTCTTC. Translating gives CASGRLAGDNEQFF.

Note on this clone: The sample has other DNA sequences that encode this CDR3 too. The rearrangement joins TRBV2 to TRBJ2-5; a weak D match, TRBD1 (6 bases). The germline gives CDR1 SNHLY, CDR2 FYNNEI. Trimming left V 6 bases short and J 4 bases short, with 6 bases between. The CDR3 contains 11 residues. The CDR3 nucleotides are TGTGCCAGCAGCAGGGGAGAGACCCAGTACTTC. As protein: CASSRGETQYF.

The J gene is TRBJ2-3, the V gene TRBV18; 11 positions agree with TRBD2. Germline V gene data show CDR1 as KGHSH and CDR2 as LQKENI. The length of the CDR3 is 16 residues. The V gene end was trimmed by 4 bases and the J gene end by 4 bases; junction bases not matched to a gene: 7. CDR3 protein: CASSRGLAGGADTQYF. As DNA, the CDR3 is TGTGCCAGCTCACGAGGGCTAGCGGGAGGTGCAGATACGCAGTATTTT.

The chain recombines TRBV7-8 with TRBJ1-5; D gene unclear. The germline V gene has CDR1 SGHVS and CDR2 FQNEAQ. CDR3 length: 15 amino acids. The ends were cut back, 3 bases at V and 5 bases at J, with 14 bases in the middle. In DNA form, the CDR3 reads TGTGCCAGCAGCTTGATCGCAGAGCCTCATCAGCCCCAGCATTTT. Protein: CASSLIAEPHQPQHF.